This is a list of T cell receptor beta chains from one sample in a study of beta chain features in type 1 diabetes. Clones were read by immunoSEQ multiplex PCR, and TCRdb kept only the in-frame ones, dropping some. The table shows 500,000 to 850,000 clones, with roughly an eighth occurring only once. The sequencing input was naive CD4+ T cells from blood. The source of these receptors is a man between 18 and 29 years old with type 1 diabetes. Each CDR3 is given with its conserved first and last residue. D genes are given only for firm matches. The listing skips clone size in some rows; elsewhere it reads once, few, many or a size class.

V	size	D	J	DNA	CDR3
TRBV4-3	-	TRBD2	TRBJ2-1	TGCGCCAGCAGCCAGACTAGCGGGGGGGCGTCCTACAATGAGCAGTTCTTC	CASSQTSGGASYNEQFF
TRBV28	-	-	TRBJ1-2	TGTGCCAGCAGTTCCCAAGGGGGTGGCTACACCTTC	CASSSQGGGYTF
TRBV2	-	TRBD2	TRBJ2-1	TGTGCCAGCAGTGCCTTAGCGGGAGCTTACAATGAGCAGTTCTTC	CASSALAGAYNEQFF
TRBV29-1	few	-	TRBJ1-1	TGCAGCCTCCGCGGGGGGACGGACACTGAAGCTTTCTTT	CSLRGGTDTEAFF
TRBV29-1	-	-	TRBJ1-2	TGCAGCGCTGAGGTTGGGGGCGCAGATGGCTACACCTTC	CSAEVGGADGYTF
TRBV7-2	-	TRBD2	TRBJ2-1	TGTGCCAGCAGCTTGGGACTAGCGGGAGATGAGCAGTTCTTC	CASSLGLAGDEQFF
TRBV7-9	-	TRBD1	TRBJ1-1	TGTGCCAGCAGCTTAACACAGGGGGCCAGTGAAGCTTTCTTT	CASSLTQGASEAFF
TRBV6-5	-	TRBD1	TRBJ1-6	TGTGCCAGCAGCTACGAGGGGGCGGGGAATTCACCCCTCCACTTT	CASSYEGAGNSPLHF
TRBV6-1	-	TRBD2	TRBJ2-4	TGTGCCAGCAGTGAGGGGGGGAGTGTCAAAAACATTCAGTACTTC	CASSEGGSVKNIQYF
TRBV9	-	-	TRBJ2-7	TGTGCCAGCAGCGTAGGTATAGGGCTGAACTACGAGCAGTACTTC	CASSVGIGLNYEQYF
TRBV7-2	-	TRBD1	TRBJ2-3	TGTGCCAGCAGCCCTGGGACAGGTCACACAGATACGCAGTATTTT	CASSPGTGHTDTQYF
TRBV25-1	few	-	TRBJ1-2	TGTGCCAGCAGTGAATTGACGGTGGGCTATGGCTACACCTTC	CASSELTVGYGYTF
TRBV5-1	-	-	TRBJ2-3	TGCGCCAGCAGCCCCGGGATTCACACAGATACGCAGTATTTT	CASSPGIHTDTQYF
TRBV9	once	-	TRBJ1-1	TGTGCCAGCAGCGCCTGGGGGAACACTGAAGCTTTCTTT	CASSAWGNTEAFF
TRBV27	-	-	TRBJ2-5	TGTGCCAGCAAAGGCCGGGGGAACACACCTGACCAAGAGACCCAGTACTTC	CASKGRGNTPDQETQYF
TRBV30	few	TRBD2	TRBJ2-1	TGTGCCTGGAGCATAAGGAGGGCGACTAGCAAAATGTACAATGAGCAGTTCTTC	CAWSIRRATSKMYNEQFF
TRBV5-1	-	TRBD1	TRBJ2-3	TGCGCCAGCAGCTTGGACAGGGGGGACACAGATACGCAGTATTTT	CASSLDRGDTDTQYF
TRBV6-5	-	-	TRBJ1-6	TGTGCCAGCAAACCACAGGTTTTAATGGATTCACCCCTCCACTTT	CASKPQVLMDSPLHF
TRBV7-9	-	-	TRBJ1-2	TGTGCCAGCAGCTTAACGACAGCAACCTATGGCTACACCTTC	CASSLTTATYGYTF
TRBV6-5	few	-	TRBJ1-2	TGTGCCAGCAGTTACGCCGGACGGTTTAACTATGGCTACACCTTC	CASSYAGRFNYGYTF
TRBV21-1	-	-	TRBJ1-5	TGTGCCAGCAGCCAGAGTGTCGACAGGGAACGGGGTCAGCCCCAGCATTTT	CASSQSVDRERGQPQHF
TRBV2	-	TRBD1	TRBJ1-5	TGTGCCAGCAGCGTGGACAGGTTGGATCAGCCCCAGCATTTT	CASSVDRLDQPQHF